The 8 T cell receptor beta chains given below trace back to one sample, sequenced in a study of memory CD4+ T cells and cytomegalovirus serostatus. The sort gate was single viable CD3+CD4+CD8-CD45RO+ cells for memory CD4+ T cells. This table comes from immunoSEQ multiplex PCR, and its TCRdb copy is limited to in-frame clones, with some not included. The table lists tens of thousands of clones, around 82% of them singletons. The sequencing sample was made of memory CD4+ T cells from blood. These receptors were obtained from an adult in good health and CMV-seronegative. Some clones in this sample may be carry-over from other donors' samples.

The gene calls are TRBV6-1 and TRBJ2-7; weak D call: TRBD1 (5 bases). The V gene lost 8 bases and the J gene lost 5 bases, with 7 bases spanning the gap. The germline CDR1 and CDR2 sequences are MNHNS and SASEGT. This CDR3 contains 10 residues. Written as DNA, the CDR3 is TGTGCCAGCGGCAGGGACGAGCAGTACTTC. Translation gives CASGRDEQYF.

The chain couples TRBV19 to TRBJ1-1; TRBD1 agrees at 7 bases. V was pared by 10 bases and J by 0 bases, with 17 bases of the junction left unmatched. CDR3 length: 17 amino acids. Germline V CDR1 and CDR2: LNHDA, SQIVND (reference sequence). The CDR3: CATDRGRGPTMNTEAFF. CDR3 nucleotide sequence: TGTGCCACGGATAGGGGAAGGGGGCCAACCATGAACACTGAAGCTTTCTTT.

The CDR3 protein is CASSLERPTDTQYF. For the CDR3, the DNA is TGTGCCAGCAGCTTGGAGAGGCCCACAGATACGCAGTATTTT. This chain uses TRBV5-4 with TRBJ2-3; D gene ambiguous. This CDR3 contains 14 residues. The germline V and J ends were trimmed by 0 bases and 2 bases, with 7 bases remaining between them. CDR1 SGHNT and CDR2 YYREEE come from the germline V gene (reference sequence).

This rearrangement joins TRBV7-2 to TRBJ1-2; D remains unclear. Germline CDR1 SGHTA, CDR2 FQGNSA. With 3 bases removed from V and 0 bases from J, the gap between germline ends came to 8 bases. This CDR3 is built from 14 residues. CDR3 nucleotides: TGTGCCAGCAGCTTTAGCTTAGCTAACTATGGCTACACCTTC. Its translation is CASSFSLANYGYTF.

The chain couples TRBV28 to TRBJ1-2, with 10 bases identical to TRBD1. V was clipped by 6 bases and J by 7 bases; unmatched bases: 5. Germline V CDR1 and CDR2: MDHEN, SYDVKM. The CDR3 is made up of 13 amino acids. The CDR3 sequence is CASSDRGRAGYTF. DNA for the CDR3: TGTGCCAGCAGCGACAGGGGGCGCGCTGGCTACACCTTC.

Worth noting for this clone: One junction end does not reproduce the germline sequence, and a read error may be involved. The genes are TRBV7-7 and TRBJ2-3; 9 bases are shared with TRBD2. This CDR3 has 14 amino acids. Germline assignment: CDR1 SSHAT and CDR2 FNYEAQ (reference sequence). The CDR3 nucleotides are TGTGCTAGCAGCTTAGCGGGGGGCACAGATACGCAGTATTTT. It translates to CASSLAGGTDTQYF.

The rearrangement joins TRBV2 to TRBJ2-1; TRBD2 aligns across 8 bases. The V gene's germline CDR1 is SNHLY and CDR2 FYNNEI. This CDR3 is built from 12 residues. Losses at the gene ends were 5 bases for V and 8 bases for J; bases not matched to a gene: 2. The chain's CDR3 is CASSRGGDEQFF. Here the CDR3 DNA reads TGTGCCAGCAGTCGGGGGGGGGATGAGCAGTTCTTC.

A remark on this clone: Its ends do not fully match the called genes, so a read error is possible. The rearrangement uses TRBV5-1 and TRBJ2-7; 12 bases agree with TRBD1. This CDR3 spans 15 amino acids. The germline gives CDR1 SGHRS, CDR2 YFSETQ. This CDR3 is CASSFGTGGSNEQYF. For the CDR3, the DNA is TGCGCCAGCAGCTTCGGGACAGGGGGCTCCAACGAGCAGTACTTC.